This TCR beta chain was sequenced during a study of shared clonotypes between healthy human individuals. Germline V gene data show CDR1 as KGHSH and CDR2 as LQKENI. CDR3 length: 16 amino acids. The V end was cut by 0 bases, the J end by 9 bases, with 15 bases between. Points from the study as a whole: Sequencing depth was predicted to influence how clonotypes are shared among donors. Clonotypes which were not shared had lower generation probabilities than clonotypes that all four donors shared. Tissues were not sampled, only blood, and their repertoires likely differ.

The study drew its donors from healthy HIV-negative adults without recent acute infections or vaccinations. On this clone: Its antigen remains unknown.

Assay used: immunoSEQ multiplex PCR; TCRdb lists only in-frame clones, some missing. Of approximately 1.4 million clones listed, around 98% were seen once; the top ten hold about 0.45%. The specimen sequenced was naive CD4+ T cells sorted from blood. Subset noted: CD45RA+ positively selected. V usage is TRBV18 and J usage is TRBJ2-6; D unresolved. This clonotype originated in a man aged 25-45 years in good health. The CDR3 reads CASSPPAQGPYNVLTF. The CDR3 DNA reads TGTGCCAGCTCACCACCGGCTCAAGGGCCCTACAACGTCCTGACTTTC.